Listed below are T cell receptor beta chains from one sample, sequenced in a study of metastatic and nonmetastatic thyroid tumors. TCRdb used MiXCR to call clones anew from the PCR reads. The profile shows 25,000 to 35,000 clones, more than 20% of them singletons. Sequencing was performed on blood. The receptors were sampled from a female donor with papillary thyroid cancer or a benign thyroid nodule (not recorded which). Some clones in this sample may be carry-over from other donors' samples. Both conserved end residues are part of each CDR3. Fields, in order: CDR3 DNA, CDR3 protein, D gene, clone size, V gene, J gene. The D gene is left open where the match is weak. A clone size is listed for some rows: how often the clone was seen (once, few, many), or a class if it is expanded.

TGTGCCACCAGCAGAGAAAGGGACAGGGGTTACGAGCCGTACTTC	CATSRERDRGYEPYF	TRBD1	.	TRBV15	TRBJ2-7
TGTGCCAGCAGCTTAACTGCCTCAGAAACAGATACGCAGTATTTT	CASSLTASETDTQYF	.	many	TRBV11-1	TRBJ2-3
TGTGCCAGCAGCCAACGACAGGGACAGAACACTGAAGCTTTCTTT	CASSQRQGQNTEAFF	TRBD1	.	TRBV3-1	TRBJ1-1
TGTGCCAGCAGTTTTGCCCCGGGTGGTGATACGCAGTATTTT	CASSFAPGGDTQYF	.	.	TRBV28	TRBJ2-3
TGTGCCAGCAGTTCCCCCAGATATGAGCAGTTCTTC	CASSSPRYEQFF	.	.	TRBV6-4	TRBJ2-1
TGCGCCAGCACTACAGGAATGGCCGGGGAGCTGTTTTTT	CASTTGMAGELFF	.	.	TRBV4-1	TRBJ2-2
TGTCCCTGCAGCTTAGTCCGGGAGGGGGGGACCCAGTACTTC	CPCSLVREGGTQYF	TRBD2	.	TRBV7-2	TRBJ2-5
TGTGCCAGCAGAAACCACAGGGAGGGAAGCAATCAGCCCCAGCATTTT	CASRNHREGSNQPQHF	.	many	TRBV28	TRBJ1-5
TGTGCCAGCAGCCAAGAGGGATTGTATGGCTACACCTTC	CASSQEGLYGYTF	.	once	TRBV3-1	TRBJ1-2
TGTGCCAGCAGCTTAACTAAAAATGAGCAGTTCTTC	CASSLTKNEQFF	.	many	TRBV11-2	TRBJ2-1
TGTGCCAGCAGCCAAGGACCCCCTAGCTCCTATAATTCACCCCTCCACTTT	CASSQGPPSSYNSPLHF	.	.	TRBV4-2	TRBJ1-6
TGTGCCAGCAGTTCACAGCGGGCTCCGGCCGGCAATGAGCAGTTCTTC	CASSSQRAPAGNEQFF	.	many	TRBV28	TRBJ2-1
TGTGCCAGCAGTGAACGACAGTCTCGGTACGAGCAGTACTTC	CASSERQSRYEQYF	.	many	TRBV25-1	TRBJ2-7
TGTGCCAGCAGCTCCGGGACTAGCGGAAACACAGATACGCAGTACTTC	CASSSGTSGNTDTQYF	TRBD2	.	TRBV11-2	TRBJ2-7
TGTGCCAGCAGTTCGATGGCGGGGACGAAGGCCAATTCACCCCTCCACTTT	CASSSMAGTKANSPLHF	.	.	TRBV28	TRBJ1-6
TGTGCCAGCAGCTTAGGGTGGGTAGCGGGAGGGGAGTACAATGAGCAGTTCTTC	CASSLGWVAGGEYNEQFF	TRBD2	many	TRBV11-3	TRBJ2-1
TGCAGTGCTAGGAGGGACAGGGGAAACACCATATATTTT	CSARRDRGNTIYF	TRBD1	.	TRBV20-1	TRBJ1-3
TGCAGTGCTAGAACCCCCACCGAGCAGTACTTC	CSARTPTEQYF	.	.	TRBV20-1	TRBJ2-7
TGCGCCAGCAGCCAGCCCACGGGGGCACGGATCGGCTACACCTTC	CASSQPTGARIGYTF	.	.	TRBV4-3	TRBJ1-2
TGCGCCAGCAGGACCGGGGGGGTGACAGATACGCAGTATTTT	CASRTGGVTDTQYF	TRBD2	many	TRBV5-1	TRBJ2-3
TGTGCCAGCAGCTTAGTTAGAGACAGGAAAGCTAACTATGGCTACACCTTC	CASSLVRDRKANYGYTF	.	many	TRBV11-3	TRBJ1-2
TGTGCCAGCAGCCAAATGAACGAAAAACTGTTTTTT	CASSQMNEKLFF	.	many	TRBV4-2	TRBJ1-4
TGTCCCATCAGAGAAGAGGGGCCTCTTGGGGATCAGTTCTTC	CPIREEGPLGDQFF	.	.	TRBV10-3	TRBJ2-1
TGTGCCAGCTCACCGCAGGGTAATGAGCAGTTCTTC	CASSPQGNEQFF	.	many	TRBV18	TRBJ2-1
TGCAGTGCAAAGGGACAGGGGGGTTTGAGGGTGAACACTGAAGCTTTCTTT	CSAKGQGGLRVNTEAFF	TRBD1	many	TRBV20-1	TRBJ1-1
TGTGCCAGCTCACCTTTCGGGACAGGGCATGAAAAACTGTTTTTT	CASSPFGTGHEKLFF	TRBD1	.	TRBV18	TRBJ1-4
TGTGACTCCATCAGGGGGGAGGCAGGGGGCAACTATGGCTACACCTTC	CDSIRGEAGGNYGYTF	TRBD1	.	TRBV15	TRBJ1-2
TGTGCCAGCAGCCCAGGGCATGAGAACTATGGCTACACCTTC	CASSPGHENYGYTF	.	.	TRBV7-9	TRBJ1-2
TGTGCCAGCAGCCCCAAGGGGGAGCGGTTTGACACTGAAGCTTTCTTT	CASSPKGERFDTEAFF	.	.	TRBV11-1	TRBJ1-1
TGCAGTGCTGACTCCCTACAGGGGGACACAGAAGATTATAGCAATCAGCCCCAGCATTTT	CSADSLQGDTEDYSNQPQHF	TRBD1	many	TRBV20-1	TRBJ1-5
TGTGCCAGTAGTATACTTGGGCAGGGGATCTCTGGGGCCAACGTCCTGACTTTC	CASSILGQGISGANVLTF	.	many	TRBV19	TRBJ2-6
TGTGCCAGCAGTGAAACTAGACAGAATGAGCAGTTCTTC	CASSETRQNEQFF	.	.	TRBV2	TRBJ2-1
TGCGCCAGCAGCGCCGGACAGTCTAGCACAGATACGCAGTATTTT	CASSAGQSSTDTQYF	.	many	TRBV10-1	TRBJ2-3
TGTGCCAGCAGTTTAGGGAGCGGGAGGGGGTACAATGAGCAGTTCTTC	CASSLGSGRGYNEQFF	TRBD2	few	TRBV12-3/TRBV12-4	TRBJ2-1
TGTGCCACCAGCAGAGGACTAGCGGGACCCGCGAACACCGGGGAGCTGTTTTTT	CATSRGLAGPANTGELFF	TRBD2	many	TRBV15	TRBJ2-2
TGCGCCAGCAGCTTGGGACTAGCGGGAGATACGCAGTATTTT	CASSLGLAGDTQYF	TRBD2	many	TRBV5-1	TRBJ2-3
TGCAGTGCTAACAGAGCCATGAACACTGAAGCTTTCTTT	CSANRAMNTEAFF	.	.	TRBV20-1	TRBJ1-1
TGTGCCAGCAACCTGGAGGGAGAGACCCAGTACTTC	CASNLEGETQYF	.	many	TRBV6-1	TRBJ2-5
TGCAATGCCGACACTGATAGCAATCAGCCCCAGCATTTT	CNADTDSNQPQHF	.	many	TRBV20-1	TRBJ1-5
TGTGCCAGCAGCTCCTTGGACAGGGCTGGAAACACCATATATTTT	CASSSLDRAGNTIYF	TRBD1	.	TRBV11-2	TRBJ1-3
TGTGCCTGGAGTTTAACTAATGCTGGCTACACCTTC	CAWSLTNAGYTF	.	.	TRBV30	TRBJ1-2